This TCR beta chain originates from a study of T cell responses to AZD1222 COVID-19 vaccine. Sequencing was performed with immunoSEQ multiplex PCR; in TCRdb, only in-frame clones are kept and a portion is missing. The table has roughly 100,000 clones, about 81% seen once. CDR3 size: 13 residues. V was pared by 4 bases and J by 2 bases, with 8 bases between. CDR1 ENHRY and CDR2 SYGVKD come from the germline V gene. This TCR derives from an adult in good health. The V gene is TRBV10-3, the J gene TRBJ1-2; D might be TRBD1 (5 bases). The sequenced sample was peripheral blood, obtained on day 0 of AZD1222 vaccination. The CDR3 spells CAISGEGNYGYTF. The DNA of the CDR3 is TGTGCCATCAGTGGAGAGGGGAACTATGGCTACACCTTC.